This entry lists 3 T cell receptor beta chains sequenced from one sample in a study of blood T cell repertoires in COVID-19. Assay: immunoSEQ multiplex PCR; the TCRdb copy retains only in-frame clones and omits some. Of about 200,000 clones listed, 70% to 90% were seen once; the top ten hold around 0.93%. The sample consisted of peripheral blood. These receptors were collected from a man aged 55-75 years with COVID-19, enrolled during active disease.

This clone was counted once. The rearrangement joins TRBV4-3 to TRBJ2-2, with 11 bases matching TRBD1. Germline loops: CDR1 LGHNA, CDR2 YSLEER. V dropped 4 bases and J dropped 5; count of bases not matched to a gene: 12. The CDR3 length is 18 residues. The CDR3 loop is CASSLLPPGQGVTGELFF. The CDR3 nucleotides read TGCGCCAGCAGCCTCCTCCCCCCGGGACAGGGGGTTACCGGGGAGCTGTTTTTT.

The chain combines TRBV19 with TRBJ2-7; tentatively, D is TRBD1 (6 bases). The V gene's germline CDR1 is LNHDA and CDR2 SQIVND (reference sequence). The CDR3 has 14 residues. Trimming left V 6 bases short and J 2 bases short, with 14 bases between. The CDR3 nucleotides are TGTGCCAGTAGCACAGGGTTAGGTCCCTACGAGCAGTACTTC. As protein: CASSTGLGPYEQYF.

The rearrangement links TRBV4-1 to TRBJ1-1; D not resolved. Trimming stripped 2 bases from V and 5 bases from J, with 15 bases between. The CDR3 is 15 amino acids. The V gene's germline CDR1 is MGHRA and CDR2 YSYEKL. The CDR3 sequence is CASSQRSRGGTEAFF. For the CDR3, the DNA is TGCGCCAGCAGCCAACGATCGAGAGGCGGGACTGAAGCTTTCTTT.